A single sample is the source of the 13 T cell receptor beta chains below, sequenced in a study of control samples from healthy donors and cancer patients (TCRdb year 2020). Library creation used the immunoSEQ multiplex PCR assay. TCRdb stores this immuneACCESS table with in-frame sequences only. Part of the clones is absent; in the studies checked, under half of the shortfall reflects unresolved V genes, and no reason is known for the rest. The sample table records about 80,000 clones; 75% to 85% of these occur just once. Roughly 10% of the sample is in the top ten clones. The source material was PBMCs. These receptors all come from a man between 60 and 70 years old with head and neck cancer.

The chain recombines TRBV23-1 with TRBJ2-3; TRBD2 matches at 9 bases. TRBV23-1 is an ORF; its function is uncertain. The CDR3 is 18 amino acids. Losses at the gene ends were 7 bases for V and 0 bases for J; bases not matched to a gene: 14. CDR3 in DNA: TGCGCCAGCACGTATGAACCCGGGACTAGCCTGAGCACAGATACGCAGTATTTT. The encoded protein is CASTYEPGTSLSTDTQYF.

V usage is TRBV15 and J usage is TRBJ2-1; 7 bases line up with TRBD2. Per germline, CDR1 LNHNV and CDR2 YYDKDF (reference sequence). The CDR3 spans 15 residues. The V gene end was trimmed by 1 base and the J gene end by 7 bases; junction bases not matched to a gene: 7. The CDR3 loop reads CATSRGGMGGNEQFF. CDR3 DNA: TGTGCCACCAGCAGAGGTGGGATGGGGGGGAATGAGCAGTTCTTC.

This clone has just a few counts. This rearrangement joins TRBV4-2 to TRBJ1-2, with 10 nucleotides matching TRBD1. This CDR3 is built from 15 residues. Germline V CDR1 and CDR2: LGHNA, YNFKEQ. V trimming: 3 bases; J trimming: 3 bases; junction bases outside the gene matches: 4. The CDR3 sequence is CASSQDRGSDYGYTF. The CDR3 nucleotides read TGTGCCAGCAGCCAGGACAGGGGGTCGGACTATGGCTACACCTTC.

In DNA form, the CDR3 reads TGTGCCAGCAGAAGGGTGTACGGGTCGGAGACCCAGTACTTC. Its protein is CASRRVYGSETQYF. The V call is TRBV6-5, the J call TRBJ2-5, with no clear D. CDR3 length equals 14 residues. V gave up 6 bases and J gave up 5 bases, with 16 bases separating them. The germline V gene encodes CDR1 MNHEY and CDR2 SVGAGI.

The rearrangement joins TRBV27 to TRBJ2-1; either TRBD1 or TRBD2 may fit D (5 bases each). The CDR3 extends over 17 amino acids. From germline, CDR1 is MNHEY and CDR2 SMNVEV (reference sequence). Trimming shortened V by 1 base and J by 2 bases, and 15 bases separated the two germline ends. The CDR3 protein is CASSLLGESDAYNEQFF. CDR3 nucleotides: TGTGCCAGCAGTTTATTAGGGGAGTCAGACGCCTACAATGAGCAGTTCTTC.

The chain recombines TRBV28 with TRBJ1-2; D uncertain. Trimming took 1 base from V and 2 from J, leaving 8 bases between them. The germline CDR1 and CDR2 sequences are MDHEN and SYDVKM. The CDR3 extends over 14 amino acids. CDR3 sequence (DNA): TGTGCCAGCAGTTTATCTGGGCAGAACTATGGCTACACCTTC. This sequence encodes CASSLSGQNYGYTF.

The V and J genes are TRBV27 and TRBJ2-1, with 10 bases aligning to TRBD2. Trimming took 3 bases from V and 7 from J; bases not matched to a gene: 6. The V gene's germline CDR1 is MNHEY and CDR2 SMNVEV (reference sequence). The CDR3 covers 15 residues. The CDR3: CASSLRVAGGNEQFF. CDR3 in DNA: TGTGCCAGCAGTTTGAGAGTAGCGGGAGGAAATGAGCAGTTCTTC.

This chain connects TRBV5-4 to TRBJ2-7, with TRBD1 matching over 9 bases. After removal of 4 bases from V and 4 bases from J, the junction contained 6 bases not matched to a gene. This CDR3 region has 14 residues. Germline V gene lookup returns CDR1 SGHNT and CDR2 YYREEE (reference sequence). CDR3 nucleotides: TGTGCCAGCAGCGGACAGGGGAGTGCGTACGAGCAGTACTTC. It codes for CASSGQGSAYEQYF.

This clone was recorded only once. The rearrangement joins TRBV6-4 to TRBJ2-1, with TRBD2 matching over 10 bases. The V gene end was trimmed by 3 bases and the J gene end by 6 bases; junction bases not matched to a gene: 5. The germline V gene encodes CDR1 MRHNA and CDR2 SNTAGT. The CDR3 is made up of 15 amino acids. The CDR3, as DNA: TGTGCCAGCAGTGAAAGGAGCGGGAGGGCCAATGAGCAGTTCTTC. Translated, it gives CASSERSGRANEQFF.

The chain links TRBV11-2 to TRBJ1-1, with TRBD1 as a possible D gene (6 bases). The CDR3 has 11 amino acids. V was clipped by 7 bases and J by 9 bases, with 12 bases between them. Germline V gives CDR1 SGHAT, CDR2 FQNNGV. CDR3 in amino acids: CASTLGTKAFF. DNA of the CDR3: TGTGCCAGCACCCTGGGGACAAAAGCTTTCTTT.

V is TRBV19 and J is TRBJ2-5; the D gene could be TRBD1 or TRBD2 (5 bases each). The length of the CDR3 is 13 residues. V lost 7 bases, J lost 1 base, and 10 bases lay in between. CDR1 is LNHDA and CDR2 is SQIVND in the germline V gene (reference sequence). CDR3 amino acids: CASNRDGQETQYF. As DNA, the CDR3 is TGTGCCAGTAACCGGGACGGCCAAGAGACCCAGTACTTC.

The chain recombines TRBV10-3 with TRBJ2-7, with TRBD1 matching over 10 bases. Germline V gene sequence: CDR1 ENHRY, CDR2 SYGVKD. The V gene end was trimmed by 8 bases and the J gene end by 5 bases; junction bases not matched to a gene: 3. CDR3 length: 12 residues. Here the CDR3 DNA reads TGTGCCATCCCCGGGACAGGGGACGAGCAGTACTTC. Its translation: CAIPGTGDEQYF.

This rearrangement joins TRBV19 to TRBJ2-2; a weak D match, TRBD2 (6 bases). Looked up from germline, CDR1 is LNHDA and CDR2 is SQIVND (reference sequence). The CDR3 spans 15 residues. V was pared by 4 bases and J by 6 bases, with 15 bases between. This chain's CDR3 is CASSTSGTFPGELFF. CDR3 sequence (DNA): TGTGCCAGTAGTACGTCTGGGACTTTTCCCGGGGAGCTGTTTTTT.